Given below is one TCR beta chain in context. Germline V CDR1 and CDR2: LGHDT, YNNKEL (reference sequence). V lost 1 base and J lost 10, with 16 bases in between. The CDR3 has 14 residues. Ages ranged from about 18 to 90 years, with residence in some 25 US areas. Participants had their cohort set by participant-reported clinical history. Profiled with immunoSEQ multiplex PCR; TCRdb holds only in-frame clones, not every one. Of fewer than 600,000 clones listed, 85% to 90% are singletons. The data stem from a study of blood T cell repertoires in COVID-19. Study information: The origin of the acute and convalescent COVID-19 samples was the United States, Italy and Spain.

The specimen sequenced was PBMCs or T cells enriched from blood (not recorded which). The chain uses TRBV3-1 (or the pseudogene TRBV3-2) and TRBJ2-5, with D possibly matching TRBD1 (5 bases). The sequence was obtained from a middle-aged woman who had recovered from COVID-19. CDR3 protein: CASSQVTGNRNQYF. The CDR3, as DNA: TGTGCCAGCAGCCAAGTAACAGGCAATCGTAACCAGTACTTC.